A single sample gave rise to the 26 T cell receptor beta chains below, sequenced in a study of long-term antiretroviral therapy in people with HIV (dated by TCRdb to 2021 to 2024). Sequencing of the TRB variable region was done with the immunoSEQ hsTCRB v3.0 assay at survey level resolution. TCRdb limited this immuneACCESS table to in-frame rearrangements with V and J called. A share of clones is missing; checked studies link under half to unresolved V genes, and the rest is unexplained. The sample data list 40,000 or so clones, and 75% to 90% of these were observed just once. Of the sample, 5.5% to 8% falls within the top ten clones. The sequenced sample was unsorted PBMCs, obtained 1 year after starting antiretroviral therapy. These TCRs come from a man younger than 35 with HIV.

CDR3 amino acids: CASSLFRDTEAFF. The CDR3, as DNA: TGTGCCAGCAGCTTATTCAGGGACACTGAAGCTTTCTTT. The chain uses TRBV11-2 and TRBJ1-1, with D perhaps matching TRBD1 (5 bases). This CDR3 contains 13 residues. Germline CDR1 is SGHAT and CDR2 is FQNNGV. V dropped 2 bases and J dropped 3 bases, with 7 bases sitting between them.

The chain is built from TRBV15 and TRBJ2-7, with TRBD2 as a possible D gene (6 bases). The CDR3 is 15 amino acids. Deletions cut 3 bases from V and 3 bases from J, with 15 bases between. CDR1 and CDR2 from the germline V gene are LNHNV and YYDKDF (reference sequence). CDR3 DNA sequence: TGTGCCACCAGCAGGTTAAGGGACTCAGACTACGAGCAGTACTTC. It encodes CATSRLRDSDYEQYF.

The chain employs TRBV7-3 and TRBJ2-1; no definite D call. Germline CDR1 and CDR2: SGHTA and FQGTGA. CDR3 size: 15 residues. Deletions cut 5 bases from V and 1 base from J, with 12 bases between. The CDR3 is CASSKHPGSYNEQFF. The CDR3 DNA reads TGTGCCAGCAGCAAGCACCCCGGGTCCTACAATGAGCAGTTCTTC. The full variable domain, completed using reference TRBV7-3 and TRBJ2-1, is GAGVSQTPSNKVTEKGKYVELRCDPISGHTALYWYRQSLGQGPEFLIYFQGTGAADDSGLPNDRFFAVRPEGSVSTLKIQRTERGDSAVYLCASSKHPGSYNEQFFGPGTRLTVL.

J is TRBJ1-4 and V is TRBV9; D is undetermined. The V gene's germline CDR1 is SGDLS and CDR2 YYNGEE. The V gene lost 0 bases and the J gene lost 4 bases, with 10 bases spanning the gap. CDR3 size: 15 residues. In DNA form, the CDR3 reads TGTGCCAGCAGCGTAGAGGCATGGGGTAATGAAAAACTGTTTTTT. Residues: CASSVEAWGNEKLFF.

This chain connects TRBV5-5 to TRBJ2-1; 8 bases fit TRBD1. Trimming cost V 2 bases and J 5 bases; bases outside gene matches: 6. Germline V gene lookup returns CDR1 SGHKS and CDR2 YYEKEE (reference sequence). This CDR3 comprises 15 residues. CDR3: CASSFGQGANNEQFF. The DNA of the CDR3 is TGTGCCAGCAGCTTCGGTCAGGGGGCAAACAATGAGCAGTTCTTC. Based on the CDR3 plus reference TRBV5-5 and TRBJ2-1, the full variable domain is DAGVTQSPTHLIKTRGQQVTLRCSPISGHKSVSWYQQVLGQGPQFIFQYYEKEERGRGNFPDRFSARQFPNYSSELNVNALLLGDSALYLCASSFGQGANNEQFFGPGTRLTVL.

CDR3 DNA sequence: TGCGCCAGCAGCCAGCCACGGGGGGGGATGGGGGAGACCCAGTACTTC. Its protein is CASSQPRGGMGETQYF. The V gene is TRBV4-1, the J gene TRBJ2-5, with 8 bases lining up with TRBD2. Germline CDR1 reads MGHRA; CDR2 reads YSYEKL. V lost 3 bases and J lost 5; bases outside the gene matches: 11. The CDR3 consists of 16 residues.

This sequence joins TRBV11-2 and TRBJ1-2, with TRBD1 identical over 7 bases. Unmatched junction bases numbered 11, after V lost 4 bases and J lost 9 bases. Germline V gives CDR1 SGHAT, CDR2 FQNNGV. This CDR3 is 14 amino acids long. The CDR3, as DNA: TGTGCCAGCAGCTCGGCAGGGGGATACCTTAGCTACACCTTC. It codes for CASSSAGGYLSYTF.

CDR3 bases: TGTGCCAGCAGCTTCCTAGGGATCTCCTACGAGCAGTACTTC. Amino acid sequence: CASSFLGISYEQYF. The V call is TRBV5-6, the J call TRBJ2-7; D unclear. Trimming removed 2 bases at V and 0 bases at J, with 9 bases between. Germline V gene lookup returns CDR1 SGHDT and CDR2 YYEEEE. This CDR3 spans 14 amino acids.

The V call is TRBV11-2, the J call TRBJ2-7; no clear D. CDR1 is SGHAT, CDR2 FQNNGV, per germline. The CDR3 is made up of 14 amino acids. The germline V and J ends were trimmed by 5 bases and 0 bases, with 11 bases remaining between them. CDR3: CASSPRLSSYEQYF. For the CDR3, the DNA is TGTGCCAGCAGCCCCCGCCTAAGCTCCTACGAGCAGTACTTC.

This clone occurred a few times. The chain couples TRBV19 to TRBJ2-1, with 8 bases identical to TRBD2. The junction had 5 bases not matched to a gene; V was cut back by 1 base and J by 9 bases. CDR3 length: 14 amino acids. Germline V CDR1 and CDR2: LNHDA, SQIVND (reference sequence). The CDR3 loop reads CASSIAGGLVEQFF. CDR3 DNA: TGTGCCAGTAGTATAGCGGGGGGGCTTGTTGAGCAGTTCTTC.

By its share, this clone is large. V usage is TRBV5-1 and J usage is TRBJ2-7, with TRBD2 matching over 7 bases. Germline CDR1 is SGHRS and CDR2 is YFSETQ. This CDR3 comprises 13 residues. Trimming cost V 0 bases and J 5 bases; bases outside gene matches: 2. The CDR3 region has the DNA TGCGCCAGCAGCTTGGTGGGAGGGAACGAGCAGTACTTC. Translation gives CASSLVGGNEQYF.

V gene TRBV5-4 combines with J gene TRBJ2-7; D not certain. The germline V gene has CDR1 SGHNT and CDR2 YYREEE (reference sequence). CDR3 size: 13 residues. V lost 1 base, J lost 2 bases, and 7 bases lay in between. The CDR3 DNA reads TGTGCCAGCAGCTTGCAGGCGACCTACGAGCAGTACTTC. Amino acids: CASSLQATYEQYF.

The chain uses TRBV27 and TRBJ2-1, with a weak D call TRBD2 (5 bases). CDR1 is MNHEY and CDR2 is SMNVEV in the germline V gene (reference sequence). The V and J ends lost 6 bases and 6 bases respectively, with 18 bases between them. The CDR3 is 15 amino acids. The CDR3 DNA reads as TGTGCCAGCAGCCCCGTTTATAGCGCCGCCAATGAGCAGTTCTTC. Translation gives CASSPVYSAANEQFF.

In DNA form, the CDR3 reads TGCGCCAGCAGCGTCGGGACAGGGGGCGGGTACGAGCAGTACTTC. Residues: CASSVGTGGGYEQYF. The chain joins TRBV5-1 to TRBJ2-7; 12 bases map to TRBD1. The V gene end was trimmed by 4 bases and the J gene end by 4 bases; junction bases not matched to a gene: 6. CDR3 size: 15 residues. Germline assignment: CDR1 SGHRS and CDR2 YFSETQ.

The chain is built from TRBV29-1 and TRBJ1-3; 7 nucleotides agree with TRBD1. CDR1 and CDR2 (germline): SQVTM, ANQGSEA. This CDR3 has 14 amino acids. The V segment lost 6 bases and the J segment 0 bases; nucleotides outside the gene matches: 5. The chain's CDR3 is CSVTGTVSGNTIYF. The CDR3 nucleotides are TGCAGCGTAACCGGGACAGTCTCTGGAAACACCATATATTTT.

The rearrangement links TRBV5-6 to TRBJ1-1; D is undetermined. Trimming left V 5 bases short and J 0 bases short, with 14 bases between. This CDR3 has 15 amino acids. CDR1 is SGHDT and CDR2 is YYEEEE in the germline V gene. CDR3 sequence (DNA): TGTGCCAGCAGGGTTGACTCGGAGCTGAACACTGAAGCTTTCTTT. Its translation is CASRVDSELNTEAFF.

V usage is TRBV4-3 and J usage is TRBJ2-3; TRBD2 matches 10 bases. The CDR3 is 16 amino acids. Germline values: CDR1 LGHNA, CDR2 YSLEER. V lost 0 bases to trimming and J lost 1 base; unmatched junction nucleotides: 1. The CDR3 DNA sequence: TGCGCCAGCAGCCAAGATCTAGCGGGAGGCACAGATACGCAGTATTTT. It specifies CASSQDLAGGTDTQYF.

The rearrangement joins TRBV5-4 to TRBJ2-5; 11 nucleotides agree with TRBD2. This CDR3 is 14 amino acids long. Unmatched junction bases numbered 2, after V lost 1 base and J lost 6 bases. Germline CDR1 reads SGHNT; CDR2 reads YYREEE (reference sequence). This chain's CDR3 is CASSLWTSGQTQYF. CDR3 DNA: TGTGCCAGCAGCTTGTGGACTAGCGGGCAGACCCAGTACTTC.

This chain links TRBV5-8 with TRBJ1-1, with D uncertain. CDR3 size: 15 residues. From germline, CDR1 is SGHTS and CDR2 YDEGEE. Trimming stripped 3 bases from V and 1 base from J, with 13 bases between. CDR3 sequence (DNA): TGTGCCAGCAGCTCCCGTGGAAGGCAGAACACTGAAGCTTTCTTT. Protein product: CASSSRGRQNTEAFF.

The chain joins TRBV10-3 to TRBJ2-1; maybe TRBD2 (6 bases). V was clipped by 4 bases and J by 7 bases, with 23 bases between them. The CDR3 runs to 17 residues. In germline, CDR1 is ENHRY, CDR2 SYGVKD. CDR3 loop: CAISAPPTTRIGNEQFF. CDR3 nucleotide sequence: TGTGCCATCAGTGCACCGCCAACGACTAGGATTGGGAATGAGCAGTTCTTC.

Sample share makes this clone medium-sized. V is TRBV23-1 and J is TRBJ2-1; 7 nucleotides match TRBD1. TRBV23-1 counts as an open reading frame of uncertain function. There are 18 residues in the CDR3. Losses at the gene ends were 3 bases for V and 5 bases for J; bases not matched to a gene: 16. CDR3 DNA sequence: TGCGCCAGCAGTCAGCCCTCCACCGACAGGGTCCGAAACAATGAGCAGTTCTTC. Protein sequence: CASSQPSTDRVRNNEQFF.

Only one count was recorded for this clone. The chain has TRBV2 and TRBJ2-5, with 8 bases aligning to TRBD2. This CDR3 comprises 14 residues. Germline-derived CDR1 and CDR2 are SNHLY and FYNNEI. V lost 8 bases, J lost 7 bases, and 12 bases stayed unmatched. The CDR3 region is CASSSYGGDATQYF. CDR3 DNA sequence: TGTGCCAGCTCGTCTTACGGGGGGGATGCGACCCAGTACTTC.

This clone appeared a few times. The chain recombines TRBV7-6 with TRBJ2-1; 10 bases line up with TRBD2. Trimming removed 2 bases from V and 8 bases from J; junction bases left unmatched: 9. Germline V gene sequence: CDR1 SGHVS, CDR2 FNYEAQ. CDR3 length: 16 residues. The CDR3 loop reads CASSLNPGLAYDEQFF. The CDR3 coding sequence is TGTGCCAGCAGCTTAAACCCGGGACTAGCGTATGATGAGCAGTTCTTC.

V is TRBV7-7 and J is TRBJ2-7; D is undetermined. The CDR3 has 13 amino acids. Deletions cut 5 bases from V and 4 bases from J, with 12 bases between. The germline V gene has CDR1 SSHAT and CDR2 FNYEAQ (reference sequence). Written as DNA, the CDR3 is TGTGCCAGCAGCGCAGACGACCGGTACGAGCAGTACTTC. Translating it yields CASSADDRYEQYF.

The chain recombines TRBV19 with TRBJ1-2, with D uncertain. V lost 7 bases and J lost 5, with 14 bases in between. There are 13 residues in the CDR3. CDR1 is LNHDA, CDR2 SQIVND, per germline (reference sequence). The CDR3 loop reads CASTSAPVYGYTF. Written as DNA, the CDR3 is TGTGCCAGTACGTCGGCGCCCGTTTATGGCTACACCTTC. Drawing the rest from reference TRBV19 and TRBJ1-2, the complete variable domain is DGGITQSPKYLFRKEGQNVTLSCEQNLNHDAMYWYRQDPGQGLRLIYYSQIVNDFQKGDIAEGYSVSREKKESFPLTVTSAQKNPTAFYLCASTSAPVYGYTFGSGTRLTVV.

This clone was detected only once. The CDR3 here is CASSLRTGEATNEKLFF. CDR3 nucleotide sequence: TGTGCCAGCAGCCTACGGACAGGGGAAGCAACTAATGAAAAACTGTTTTTT. V gene TRBV7-9 combines with J gene TRBJ1-4; the match to TRBD1 covers 9 bases. The CDR3 has 17 residues. J was trimmed by 0 bases and V by 5 bases; bases with no gene match: 7. Germline V gene sequence: CDR1 SEHNR, CDR2 FQNEAQ (reference sequence).